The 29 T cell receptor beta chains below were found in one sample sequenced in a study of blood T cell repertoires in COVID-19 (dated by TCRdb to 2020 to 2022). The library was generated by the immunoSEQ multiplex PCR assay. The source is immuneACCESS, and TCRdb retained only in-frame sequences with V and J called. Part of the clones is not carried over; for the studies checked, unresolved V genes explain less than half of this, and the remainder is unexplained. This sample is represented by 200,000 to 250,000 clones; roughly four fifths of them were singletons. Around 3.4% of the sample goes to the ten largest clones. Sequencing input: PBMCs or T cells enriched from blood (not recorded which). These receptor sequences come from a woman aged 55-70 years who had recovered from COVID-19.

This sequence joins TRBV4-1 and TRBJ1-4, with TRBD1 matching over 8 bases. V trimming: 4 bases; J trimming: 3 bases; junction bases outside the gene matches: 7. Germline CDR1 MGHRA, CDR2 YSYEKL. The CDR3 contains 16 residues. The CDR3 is CASSRRTGFANEKLFF. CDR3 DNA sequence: TGCGCCAGCAGCCGGCGGACAGGGTTTGCTAATGAAAAACTGTTTTTT.

Here the CDR3 DNA reads TGTGCCAGCAGTCTCCAGGGGAGGGTGGCTGAAGCTTTCTTT. Translating gives CASSLQGRVAEAFF. This chain uses TRBV6-2 or TRBV6-3 with TRBJ1-1; tentatively, D is TRBD1 (6 bases). The CDR3 loop spans 14 amino acids. V lost 5 bases, J lost 6 bases, and 16 bases lay in between. From germline, CDR1 is MNHEY and CDR2 SVGEGT.

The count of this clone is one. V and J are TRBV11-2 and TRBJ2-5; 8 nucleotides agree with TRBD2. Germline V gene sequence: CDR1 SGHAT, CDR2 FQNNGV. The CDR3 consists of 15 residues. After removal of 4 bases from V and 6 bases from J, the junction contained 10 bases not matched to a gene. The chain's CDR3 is CASSSRPIAGKTQYF. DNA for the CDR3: TGTGCCAGCAGCTCCCGACCAATAGCGGGAAAGACCCAGTACTTC.

The CDR3 bases are TGCGCCAGCAGCCGGCTAGCGGGGGGGGTATACAATGAGCAGTTCTTC. This sequence encodes CASSRLAGGVYNEQFF. The rearrangement links TRBV4-3 to TRBJ2-1; 12 positions agree with TRBD2. Unmatched junction bases numbered 5, after V lost 4 bases and J lost 4 bases. This CDR3 has 16 residues. Germline CDR1 reads LGHNA; CDR2 reads YSLEER.

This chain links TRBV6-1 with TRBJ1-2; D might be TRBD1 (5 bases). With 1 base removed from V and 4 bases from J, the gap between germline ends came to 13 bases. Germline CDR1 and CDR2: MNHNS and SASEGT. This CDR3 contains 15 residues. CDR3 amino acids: CASSEGSRGSYGYTF. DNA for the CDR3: TGTGCCAGCAGTGAAGGGTCTCGGGGGAGCTATGGCTACACCTTC.

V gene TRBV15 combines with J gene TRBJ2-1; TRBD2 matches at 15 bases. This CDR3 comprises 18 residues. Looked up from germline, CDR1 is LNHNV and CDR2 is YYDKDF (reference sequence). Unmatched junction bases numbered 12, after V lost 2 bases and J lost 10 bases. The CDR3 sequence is CATSRSPGLAGGPREQFF. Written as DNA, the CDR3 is TGTGCCACCAGCAGATCACCTGGACTAGCGGGAGGGCCTCGGGAGCAGTTCTTC.

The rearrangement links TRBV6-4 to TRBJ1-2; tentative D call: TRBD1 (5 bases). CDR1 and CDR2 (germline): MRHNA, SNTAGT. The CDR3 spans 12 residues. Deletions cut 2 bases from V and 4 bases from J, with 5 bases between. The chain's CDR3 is CASSDRGYGYTF. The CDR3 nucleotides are TGTGCCAGCAGTGACAGGGGCTATGGCTACACCTTC.

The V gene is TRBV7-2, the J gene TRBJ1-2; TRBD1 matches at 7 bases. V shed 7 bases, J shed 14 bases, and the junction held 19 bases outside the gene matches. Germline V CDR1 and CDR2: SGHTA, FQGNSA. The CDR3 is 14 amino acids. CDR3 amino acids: CASTENIGGQVATF. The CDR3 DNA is TGTGCCAGCACCGAAAATATTGGAGGACAGGTGGCAACCTTC. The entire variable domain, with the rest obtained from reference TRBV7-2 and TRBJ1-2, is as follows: GAGVSQSPSNKVTEKGKDVELRCDPISGHTALYWYRQSLGQGLEFLIYFQGNSAPDKSGLPSDRFSAERTGGSVSTLTIQRTQQEDSAVYLCASTENIGGQVATFGSGTRLTVV.

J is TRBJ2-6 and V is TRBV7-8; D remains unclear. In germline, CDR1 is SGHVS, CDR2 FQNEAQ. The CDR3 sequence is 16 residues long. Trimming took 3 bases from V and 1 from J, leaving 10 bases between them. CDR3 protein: CASSLLSFSGANVLTF. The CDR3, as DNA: TGTGCCAGCAGCTTGCTAAGCTTTTCTGGGGCCAACGTCCTGACTTTC.

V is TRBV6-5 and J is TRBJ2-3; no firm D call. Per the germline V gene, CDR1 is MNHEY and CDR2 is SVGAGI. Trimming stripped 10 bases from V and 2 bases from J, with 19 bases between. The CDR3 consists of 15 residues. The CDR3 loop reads CATARVGGTTDTQYF. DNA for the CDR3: TGTGCCACCGCCCGGGTTGGCGGAACCACAGATACGCAGTATTTT.

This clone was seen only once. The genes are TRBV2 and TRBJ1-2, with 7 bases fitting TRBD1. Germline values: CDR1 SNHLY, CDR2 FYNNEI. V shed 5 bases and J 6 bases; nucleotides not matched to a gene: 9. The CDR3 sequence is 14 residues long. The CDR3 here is CASSSRGGADGYTF. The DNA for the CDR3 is TGTGCCAGCAGTAGTCGAGGGGGCGCTGATGGCTACACCTTC.

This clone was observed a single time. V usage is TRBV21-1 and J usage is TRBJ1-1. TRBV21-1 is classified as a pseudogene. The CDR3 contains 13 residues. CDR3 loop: CASSAPLNTEAFF. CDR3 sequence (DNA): TGTGCCAGCAGCGCGCCCTTGAACACTGAAGCTTTCTTT.

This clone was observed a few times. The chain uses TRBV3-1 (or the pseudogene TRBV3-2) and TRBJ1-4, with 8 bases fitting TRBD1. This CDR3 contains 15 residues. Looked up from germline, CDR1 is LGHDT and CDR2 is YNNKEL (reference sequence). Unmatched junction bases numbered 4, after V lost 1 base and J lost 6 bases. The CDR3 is CASSQATGAHEKLFF. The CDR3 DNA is TGTGCCAGCAGCCAAGCGACAGGGGCCCATGAAAAACTGTTTTTT.

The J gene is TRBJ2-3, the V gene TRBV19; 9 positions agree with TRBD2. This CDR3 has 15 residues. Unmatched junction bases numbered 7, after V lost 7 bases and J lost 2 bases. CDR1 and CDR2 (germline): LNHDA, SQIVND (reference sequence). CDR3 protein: CASMKTSGNTDTQYF. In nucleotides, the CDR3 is TGTGCCAGTATGAAGACTAGCGGAAACACAGATACGCAGTATTTT.

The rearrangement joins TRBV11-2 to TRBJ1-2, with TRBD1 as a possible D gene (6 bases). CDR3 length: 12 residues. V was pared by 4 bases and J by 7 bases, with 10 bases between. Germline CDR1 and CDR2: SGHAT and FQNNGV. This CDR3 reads CASSSGASGYTF. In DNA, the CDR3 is TGTGCCAGCAGCTCAGGGGCAAGTGGCTACACCTTC.

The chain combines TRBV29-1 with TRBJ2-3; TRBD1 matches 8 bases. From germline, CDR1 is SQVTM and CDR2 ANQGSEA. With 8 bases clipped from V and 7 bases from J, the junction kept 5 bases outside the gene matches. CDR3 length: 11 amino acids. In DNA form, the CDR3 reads TGCAGCTCCGACAGGGGAAATACGCAGTATTTT. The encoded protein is CSSDRGNTQYF.

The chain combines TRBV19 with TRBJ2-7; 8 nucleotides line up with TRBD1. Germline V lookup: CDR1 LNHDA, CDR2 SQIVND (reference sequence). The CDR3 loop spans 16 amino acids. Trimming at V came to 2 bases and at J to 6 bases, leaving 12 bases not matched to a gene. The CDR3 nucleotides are TGTGCCAGTAGTATAAGTCGGAGCAGGGGGCTGTTCGAGCAGTACTTC. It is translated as CASSISRSRGLFEQYF.

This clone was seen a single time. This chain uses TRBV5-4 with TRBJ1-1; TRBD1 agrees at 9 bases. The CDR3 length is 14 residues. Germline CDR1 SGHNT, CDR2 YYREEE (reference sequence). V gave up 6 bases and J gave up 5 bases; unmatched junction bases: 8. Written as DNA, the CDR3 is TGTGCCAGCAACCCCGGTGGACAGGGGACTGAAGCTTTCTTT. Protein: CASNPGGQGTEAFF.

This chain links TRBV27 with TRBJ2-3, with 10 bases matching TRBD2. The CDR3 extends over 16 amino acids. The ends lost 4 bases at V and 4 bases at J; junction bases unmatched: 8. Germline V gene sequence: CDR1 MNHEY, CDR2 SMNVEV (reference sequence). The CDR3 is CASSSTSGLLPDTQYF. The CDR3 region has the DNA TGTGCCAGCAGTTCGACTAGCGGGTTGCTCCCAGATACGCAGTATTTT.

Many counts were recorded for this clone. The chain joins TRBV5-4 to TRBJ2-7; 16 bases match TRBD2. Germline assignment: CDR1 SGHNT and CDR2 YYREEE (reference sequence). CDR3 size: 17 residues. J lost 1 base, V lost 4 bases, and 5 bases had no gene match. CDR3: CASSLGLAGGHSYEQYF. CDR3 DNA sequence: TGTGCCAGCAGCCTGGGACTAGCGGGGGGGCATTCCTACGAGCAGTACTTC.

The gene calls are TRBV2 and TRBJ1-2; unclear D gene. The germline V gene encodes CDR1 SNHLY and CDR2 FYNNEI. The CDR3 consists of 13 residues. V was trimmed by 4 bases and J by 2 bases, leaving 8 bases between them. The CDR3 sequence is CASSATSNYGYTF. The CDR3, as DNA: TGTGCCAGCAGTGCGACATCAAACTATGGCTACACCTTC.

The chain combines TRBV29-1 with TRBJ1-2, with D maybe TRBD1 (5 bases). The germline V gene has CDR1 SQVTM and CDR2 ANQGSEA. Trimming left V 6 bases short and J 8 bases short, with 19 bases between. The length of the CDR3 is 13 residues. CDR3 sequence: CSVETDWPYGYTF. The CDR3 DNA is TGCAGCGTGGAGACAGATTGGCCATACGGCTACACCTTC.

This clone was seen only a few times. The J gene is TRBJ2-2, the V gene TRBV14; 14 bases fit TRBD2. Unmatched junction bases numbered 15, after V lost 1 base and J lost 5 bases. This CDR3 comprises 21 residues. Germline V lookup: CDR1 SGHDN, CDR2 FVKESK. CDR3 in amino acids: CASSQVTGLAGVVYGTGELFF. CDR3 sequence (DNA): TGTGCCAGCAGCCAAGTTACGGGACTAGCGGGAGTCGTGTATGGGACCGGGGAGCTGTTTTTT.

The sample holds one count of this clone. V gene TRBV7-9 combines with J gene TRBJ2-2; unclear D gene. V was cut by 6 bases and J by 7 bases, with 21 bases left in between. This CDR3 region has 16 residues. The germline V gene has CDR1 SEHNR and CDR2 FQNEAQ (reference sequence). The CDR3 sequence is CASSSTGDSYYGELFF. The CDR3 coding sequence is TGTGCCAGCAGTTCCACCGGTGACTCGTACTACGGGGAGCTGTTTTTT.

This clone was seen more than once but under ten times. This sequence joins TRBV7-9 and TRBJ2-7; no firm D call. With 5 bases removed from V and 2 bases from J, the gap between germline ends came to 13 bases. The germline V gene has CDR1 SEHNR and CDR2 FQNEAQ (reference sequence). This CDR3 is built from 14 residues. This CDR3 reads CASSPDRQTYEQYF. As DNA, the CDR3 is TGTGCCAGCAGCCCAGATCGACAAACCTACGAGCAGTACTTC.

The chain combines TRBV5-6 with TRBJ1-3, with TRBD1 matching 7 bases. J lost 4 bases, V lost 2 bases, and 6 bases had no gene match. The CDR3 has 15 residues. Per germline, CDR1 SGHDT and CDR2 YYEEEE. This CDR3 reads CASSFDRALGNTIYF. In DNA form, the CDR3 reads TGTGCCAGCAGCTTCGACAGGGCCCTCGGAAACACCATATATTTT.

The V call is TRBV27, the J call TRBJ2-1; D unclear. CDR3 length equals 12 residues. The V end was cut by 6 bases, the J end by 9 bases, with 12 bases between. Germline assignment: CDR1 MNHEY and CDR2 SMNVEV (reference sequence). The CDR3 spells CASSLRGGEQFF. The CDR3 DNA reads TGTGCCAGCAGCCTCCGAGGTGGTGAGCAGTTCTTC.

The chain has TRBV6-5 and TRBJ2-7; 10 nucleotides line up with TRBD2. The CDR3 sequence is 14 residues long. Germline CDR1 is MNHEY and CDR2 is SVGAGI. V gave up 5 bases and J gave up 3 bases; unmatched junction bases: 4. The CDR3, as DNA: TGTGCCAGCAGTAAAACTAGCGGGAACTACGAGCAGTACTTC. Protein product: CASSKTSGNYEQYF.

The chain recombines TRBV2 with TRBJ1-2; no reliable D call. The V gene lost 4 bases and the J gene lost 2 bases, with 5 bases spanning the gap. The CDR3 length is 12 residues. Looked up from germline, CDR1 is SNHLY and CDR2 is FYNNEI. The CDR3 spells CASSARNYGYTF. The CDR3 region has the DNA TGTGCCAGCAGTGCGCGGAACTATGGCTACACCTTC.